The 23 T cell receptor beta chains below all came from one sample that was sequenced in a study of T cells in localized non-small cell lung cancer. Using immunoSEQ multiplex PCR, the repertoire was profiled, and TCRdb retains in-frame clones only, with some absent. This table has under 3,500 clones, roughly 40% appearing once. Sequencing used normal lung tissue next to the tumor, obtained before any cancer treatment. The receptors come from a woman aged 40-69 years with stage I lung adenocarcinoma.

The chain employs TRBV18 and TRBJ1-3; D is unclear. This CDR3 is built from 14 residues. With 3 bases removed from V and 1 base from J, the gap between germline ends came to 7 bases. Germline V CDR1 and CDR2: KGHSH, LQKENI. The DNA of the CDR3 is TGTGCCAGCTCACCCGGCGGGTCTGGAAACACCATATATTTT. It is translated as CASSPGGSGNTIYF.

The chain links TRBV28 to TRBJ2-6; D may be TRBD1 or TRBD2 (5 bases each). The CDR3 consists of 16 residues. Germline V gene data show CDR1 as MDHEN and CDR2 as SYDVKM. The germline V and J ends were trimmed by 3 bases and 0 bases, with 9 bases remaining between them. CDR3: CASSLGRISGANVLTF. In DNA form, the CDR3 reads TGTGCCAGCAGTTTGGGACGGATCTCTGGGGCCAACGTCCTGACTTTC.

By sample fraction, this clone is medium-sized. The gene calls are TRBV7-1 and TRBJ2-7; D remains ambiguous. TRBV7-1 counts as an open reading frame of uncertain function. Trimming shortened V by 1 base and J by 2 bases, and 6 bases separated the two germline ends. CDR3 size: 13 residues. DNA for the CDR3: TGTGCCAGCAGCTCAGGGTCAACCTACGAGCAGTACTTC. This sequence encodes CASSSGSTYEQYF.

This clone was seen more than once but under ten times. This rearrangement joins TRBV19 to TRBJ2-3; 9 bases are shared with TRBD2. Germline V gives CDR1 LNHDA, CDR2 SQIVND (reference sequence). The CDR3 length is 18 residues. V was pared by 5 bases and J by 1 base, with 13 bases of the junction left unmatched. CDR3 protein: CASSSGEGLAGRTDTQYF. The CDR3 DNA sequence: TGTGCCAGTAGTTCCGGAGAGGGCCTAGCGGGACGCACAGATACGCAGTATTTT.

The chain is built from TRBV9 and TRBJ2-1; 12 nucleotides align to TRBD2. The V gene's germline CDR1 is SGDLS and CDR2 YYNGEE. V trimming: 0 bases; J trimming: 8 bases; junction bases outside the gene matches: 3. The CDR3 loop spans 15 amino acids. CDR3 bases: TGTGCCAGCAGCGTAGGACTAGCGGGAGCCCATGAGCAGTTCTTC. Translation: CASSVGLAGAHEQFF. The entire variable domain, with the rest obtained from reference TRBV9 and TRBJ2-1, is as follows: DSGVTQTPKHLITATGQRVTLRCSPRSGDLSVYWYQQSLDQGLQFLIQYYNGEERAKGNILERFSAQQFPDLHSELNLSSLELGDSALYFCASSVGLAGAHEQFFGPGTRLTVL.

This clone showed up just a few times. This rearrangement joins TRBV19 to TRBJ2-1; 10 bases agree with TRBD2. CDR1 and CDR2 from the germline V gene are LNHDA and SQIVND (reference sequence). V was clipped by 8 bases and J by 3 bases; unmatched bases: 7. The CDR3 length is 15 residues. CDR3 in amino acids: CASALTSGNYNEQFF. CDR3 DNA sequence: TGTGCCAGTGCCCTAACTAGCGGGAACTACAATGAGCAGTTCTTC.

The rearrangement joins TRBV30 to TRBJ1-1; the D is unclear. This CDR3 is 13 amino acids long. The germline V gene has CDR1 GTSNPN and CDR2 SVGIG (reference sequence). V lost 1 base and J 4 bases, leaving 10 bases between the germline ends. CDR3 in DNA: TGTGCCTGGAGTGCTCACCTCACCACTGAAGCTTTCTTT. Translated: CAWSAHLTTEAFF.

This clone has more than one count but fewer than ten. One end of the junction is discordant with germline, which a read error may explain. The chain uses TRBV10-3 and TRBJ2-3; 10 bases align to TRBD1. Germline CDR1 is ENHRY and CDR2 is SYGVKD. The CDR3 is 18 residues long. The CDR3 nucleotides are TGTGCCAGCAGTGAGCGGCCAGACAGGGGGCATTATCCAGATACGCAGTATTTT. Its translation is CASSERPDRGHYPDTQYF.

The CDR3 is CASSEVRTSSTPYEQYF. In DNA form, the CDR3 reads TGTGCCAGCAGTGAAGTTCGGACTAGTTCTACTCCTTACGAGCAGTACTTC. The chain carries TRBV6-1 and TRBJ2-7; 7 bases map to TRBD2. The CDR3 has 17 residues. Germline V gene lookup returns CDR1 MNHNS and CDR2 SASEGT. Losses at the gene ends were 1 base for V and 4 bases for J; bases not matched to a gene: 13.

This clone turned up a few times. The gene calls are TRBV5-1 and TRBJ2-7; 9 positions agree with TRBD2. The CDR3 spans 15 residues. After removal of 0 bases from V and 2 bases from J, the junction contained 3 bases not matched to a gene. Per the germline V gene, CDR1 is SGHRS and CDR2 is YFSETQ. CDR3 DNA sequence: TGCGCCAGCAGCTTGGAATTAGCGGGGGCCTACGAGCAGTACTTC. As protein: CASSLELAGAYEQYF.

J is TRBJ1-5 and V is TRBV29-1, with unresolved D. This CDR3 comprises 13 residues. The germline V gene encodes CDR1 SQVTM and CDR2 ANQGSEA. V gave up 4 bases and J gave up 6 bases, with 13 bases separating them. The DNA of the CDR3 is TGCAGCGTTGGACTCCAGGAGGGTCAGCCCCAGCATTTT. Translated, it gives CSVGLQEGQPQHF.

This chain uses TRBV28 with TRBJ2-1, with D maybe TRBD2 (5 bases). The germline CDR1 and CDR2 sequences are MDHEN and SYDVKM. Trimming shortened V by 7 bases and J by 9 bases, and 19 bases separated the two germline ends. The CDR3 runs to 14 residues. The CDR3 loop is CASTPRGGWAEQFF. CDR3 in DNA: TGTGCCAGCACCCCCCGAGGCGGGTGGGCTGAGCAGTTCTTC.

This clone showed up just a few times. The V call is TRBV29-1, the J call TRBJ2-7; 9 positions match TRBD1. The V gene's germline CDR1 is SQVTM and CDR2 ANQGSEA. V gave up 5 bases and J gave up 4 bases; unmatched junction bases: 9. The CDR3 is made up of 14 amino acids. This chain's CDR3 is CSVLKQGARYEQYF. The CDR3 DNA follows: TGCAGCGTTCTTAAACAGGGGGCGCGATACGAGCAGTACTTC.

In its sample, this clone is medium-sized. The chain recombines TRBV28 with TRBJ2-2; no clear D gene. The CDR3 is 13 amino acids. Germline values: CDR1 MDHEN, CDR2 SYDVKM. The ends were cut back, 1 base at V and 6 bases at J, with 6 bases in the middle. The CDR3 loop is CASSLYQAGELFF. CDR3 DNA sequence: TGTGCCAGCAGTTTATATCAAGCCGGGGAGCTGTTTTTT.

The chain links TRBV15 to TRBJ2-3; tentatively, D is TRBD2 (6 bases). V was cut by 3 bases and J by 0 bases, with 13 bases left in between. The CDR3 has 16 amino acids. Germline assignment: CDR1 LNHNV and CDR2 YYDKDF (reference sequence). The CDR3 coding sequence is TGTGCCACCAGCAGGCAAATCAGCGGGAGCACAGATACGCAGTATTTT. It translates to CATSRQISGSTDTQYF.

J is TRBJ2-1 and V is TRBV19; 11 bases match TRBD2. J was trimmed by 6 bases and V by 3 bases; bases with no gene match: 4. This CDR3 contains 15 residues. Germline loops: CDR1 LNHDA, CDR2 SQIVND (reference sequence). CDR3 bases: TGTGCCAGTAGTATGACTAGCGGGGCATTCAATGAGCAGTTCTTC. As protein: CASSMTSGAFNEQFF.

This clone was counted between two and nine times. The genes are TRBV19 and TRBJ2-1, with TRBD2 identical over 7 bases. J gave up 14 bases and V 7 bases, and 20 bases lay outside the gene matches. The CDR3 consists of 15 residues. Germline CDR1 and CDR2: LNHDA and SQIVND (reference sequence). The CDR3 nucleotides are TGTGCCAGTAAGGGCGGGCTAGCGGAGCTGAGCCTTAAGTTCTTC. This encodes CASKGGLAELSLKFF.

This clone is medium-sized (0.01 to 0.1%) by share. This chain connects TRBV11-3 to TRBJ2-5; D is unresolved. The length of the CDR3 is 14 residues. Looked up from germline, CDR1 is SGHNT and CDR2 is YENEEA. Trimming cost V 3 bases and J 0 bases, with 8 bases left between them. The CDR3 bases are TGTGCCAGCAGCTTGGCGTCTTACCAAGAGACCCAGTACTTC. Protein: CASSLASYQETQYF.

This chain uses TRBV15 with TRBJ2-1; 11 positions agree with TRBD2. The CDR3 sequence is 21 residues long. The germline V gene encodes CDR1 LNHNV and CDR2 YYDKDF (reference sequence). With V trimmed by 8 bases and J by 0 bases, 21 bases remained unmatched. This CDR3 is CATGVEGALAGGSSSYNEQFF. In DNA, the CDR3 is TGTGCCACCGGGGTGGAGGGTGCGCTAGCGGGAGGAAGTAGCTCCTACAATGAGCAGTTCTTC.

This chain connects TRBV14 to TRBJ2-7; TRBD1 matches at 8 bases. The CDR3 is 15 residues long. CDR1 SGHDN and CDR2 FVKESK come from the germline V gene. Losses at the gene ends were 0 bases for V and 3 bases for J; bases not matched to a gene: 4. The CDR3 spells CASSQDYGTGYEQYF. The CDR3 DNA is TGTGCCAGCAGCCAAGATTACGGGACAGGCTACGAGCAGTACTTC.

This CDR3 reads CASSPAPTSGSFHEQYF. The CDR3 coding sequence is TGTGCCAGCTCACCTGCCCCCACTAGCGGGAGCTTCCACGAGCAGTACTTC. The chain links TRBV18 to TRBJ2-7; 11 bases align to TRBD2. The germline V gene encodes CDR1 KGHSH and CDR2 LQKENI. The trim removed 3 bases at V and 5 bases at J, leaving 12 bases unmatched. The CDR3 loop spans 17 amino acids.

The rearrangement joins TRBV28 to TRBJ1-5; 8 nucleotides align to TRBD1. The CDR3 is made up of 13 amino acids. The V gene's germline CDR1 is MDHEN and CDR2 SYDVKM. V shed 6 bases, J shed 6 bases, and the junction held 4 bases outside the gene matches. Written as DNA, the CDR3 is TGTGCCAGCAGGACAGGGGTGGGTCAGCCCCAGCATTTT. Amino acid sequence: CASRTGVGQPQHF.

The chain joins TRBV30 to TRBJ2-7; possible D gene TRBD2, 6 bases. The germline V and J ends were trimmed by 0 bases and 6 bases, with 15 bases remaining between them. The CDR3 spans 14 residues. The germline CDR1 and CDR2 sequences are GTSNPN and SVGIG (reference sequence). CDR3 nucleotides: TGTGCCTGGAGTGTACTTCCCCGCGGGGTCGAGCAGTACTTC. It encodes CAWSVLPRGVEQYF.